The 27 T cell receptor beta chains presented below share a single source sample, sequenced in a study of T cells in Graves' hyperthyroidism and ophthalmopathy. Template material for amplifying TCR beta CDR3 regions consisted of RNA transcripts. When the TCR CDR3 underwent first-round RT-PCR, the HTBI primer set was used. TCRdb recomputed calls from the multiplex PCR reads with MiXCR, one row per CDR3 protein. The sample includes hundreds of thousands of distinct CDR3 sequences, approximately 20% of them seen just once. Sequenced input: blood. All receptors derive from a man aged 40-50 years with Graves' ophthalmopathy.

This clonotype has ten or more counts. The rearrangement links TRBV28 to TRBJ2-7, with a possible D match to TRBD1 (5 bases). Germline CDR1 reads MDHEN; CDR2 reads SYDVKM. The CDR3 length is 16 residues. Trimming removed 2 bases at V and 0 bases at J, with 14 bases between. CDR3 DNA: TGTGCCAGCAGTTTAAATTCGAGACAGAGCTCCTACGAGCAGTACTTC. Its protein product is CASSLNSRQSSYEQYF. Supplemented by reference TRBV28 and TRBJ2-7, the full variable domain reads DVKVTQSSRYLVKRTGEKVFLECVQDMDHENMFWYRQDPGLGLRLIYFSYDVKMKEKGDIPEGYSVSREKKERFSLILESASTNQTSMYLCASSLNSRQSSYEQYFGPGTRLTVT.

This clonotype was counted only a few times. The chain has TRBV5-8 and TRBJ2-5; 11 bases align to TRBD2. In germline, CDR1 is SGHTS, CDR2 YDEGEE. V lost 4 bases and J lost 5; bases outside the gene matches: 7. The CDR3 is made up of 15 amino acids. DNA for the CDR3: TGTGCCAGCAGCACACTAGCGGGGGCTAGGGAGACCCAGTACTTC. This translates into CASSTLAGARETQYF.

This clonotype was counted a few times. This may stem from a read error, because a much larger clone lies one nucleotide away. V gene TRBV7-3 combines with J gene TRBJ1-1, with a weak D call TRBD1 (5 bases). Germline V lookup: CDR1 SGHTA, CDR2 FQGTGA. Trimming left V 5 bases short and J 4 bases short, with 23 bases between. The CDR3 covers 17 residues. CDR3 residues: CASSPRDLRVEGTEAFF. The DNA of the CDR3 is TGTGCCAGCAGCCCGAGAGACCTCAGGGTTGAGGGCACTGAAGCTTTCTTT.

The rearrangement uses TRBV6-5 and TRBJ1-4; 7 nucleotides line up with TRBD1. The CDR3 extends over 14 amino acids. Losses at the gene ends were 4 bases for V and 8 bases for J; bases not matched to a gene: 7. Germline assignment: CDR1 MNHEY and CDR2 SVGAGI. The CDR3 reads CASSSRTGREKLFF. As DNA, the CDR3 is TGTGCCAGCAGTTCCAGGACAGGACGGGAAAAACTGTTTTTT.

This clonotype was recorded at least ten times. This chain joins TRBV7-2 and TRBJ2-4; tentatively, D is TRBD1 (5 bases). Trimming cost V 5 bases and J 5 bases, with 22 bases left between them. This CDR3 is 17 amino acids long. The germline V gene encodes CDR1 SGHTA and CDR2 FQGNSA. The CDR3 DNA reads as TGTGCCAGCAGCCCGTTTAGTGGGGCAATCGGCCAAAACATTCAGTACTTC. Its translation: CASSPFSGAIGQNIQYF.

The J gene is TRBJ2-1, the V gene TRBV6-5; 8 bases fit TRBD2. This CDR3 spans 15 amino acids. V was clipped by 2 bases and J by 3 bases; unmatched bases: 3. Germline CDR1 MNHEY, CDR2 SVGAGI. The CDR3 region is CASSYDGRDYNEQFF. For the CDR3, the DNA is TGTGCCAGCAGTTACGACGGGAGGGACTACAATGAGCAGTTCTTC.

This chain joins TRBV20-1 and TRBJ2-1, with D maybe TRBD2 (5 bases). Trimming left V 3 bases short and J 7 bases short, with 13 bases between. This CDR3 has 13 amino acids. Germline V lookup: CDR1 DFQATT, CDR2 SNEGSKA (reference sequence). The CDR3 DNA reads TGCAGTGCTAGGGCCGGGGTGGAGAATGAGCAGTTCTTC. Its protein is CSARAGVENEQFF.

There are many counts of this clonotype. The genes are TRBV3-1 and TRBJ2-7, with TRBD2 identical over 7 bases. The CDR3 extends over 12 amino acids. CDR1 and CDR2 from the germline V gene are LGHDT and YNNKEL (reference sequence). Trimming cost V 1 base and J 6 bases; bases outside gene matches: 0. CDR3: CASSQGTSEQYF. The DNA of the CDR3 is TGTGCCAGCAGCCAAGGGACTAGCGAGCAGTACTTC.

This clonotype was seen a few times. The V gene is TRBV11-3, the J gene TRBJ2-2; 8 bases map to TRBD2. The V segment lost 5 bases and the J segment 5 bases; nucleotides outside the gene matches: 13. CDR3 size: 17 residues. Germline loops: CDR1 SGHNT, CDR2 YENEEA. The CDR3 loop is CASSRTAGGRRTGELFF. The CDR3 nucleotides read TGTGCCAGCAGCAGGACTGCGGGGGGACGGAGAACCGGGGAGCTGTTTTTT.

This clonotype was found many times. The V call is TRBV2, the J call TRBJ2-3, with 13 bases aligning to TRBD2. Germline V CDR1 and CDR2: SNHLY, FYNNEI. V trimming: 4 bases; J trimming: 4 bases; junction bases outside the gene matches: 5. The length of the CDR3 is 16 residues. The CDR3 DNA reads TGTGCCAGCAGTGCCCGGACTAGCGGGAGCGCAGATACGCAGTATTTT. This gives the protein CASSARTSGSADTQYF. The whole variable domain, remainder taken from reference TRBV2 and TRBJ2-3, is EPEVTQTPSHQVTQMGQEVILRCVPISNHLYFYWYRQILGQKVEFLVSFYNNEISEKSEIFDDQFSVERPDGSNFTLKIRSTKLEDSAMYFCASSARTSGSADTQYFGPGTRLTVL.

Many counts were recorded for this clonotype. This chain uses TRBV7-8 with TRBJ1-5; TRBD1 is a possible D gene (5 bases). V was cut by 2 bases and J by 5 bases, with 16 bases left in between. Looked up from germline, CDR1 is SGHVS and CDR2 is FQNEAQ. The CDR3 is 16 residues long. The CDR3 region is CASSLWGPNEDQPQHF. CDR3 sequence (DNA): TGTGCCAGCAGCTTATGGGGACCTAATGAGGATCAGCCCCAGCATTTT.

The J gene is TRBJ2-3, the V gene TRBV5-1, with TRBD2 as a possible D gene (5 bases). Trimming left V 1 base short and J 1 base short, with 7 bases between. This CDR3 comprises 14 residues. Germline values: CDR1 SGHRS, CDR2 YFSETQ. For the CDR3, the DNA is TGCGCCAGCAGCTTGTGGCGGGGCACAGATACGCAGTATTTT. Amino acids: CASSLWRGTDTQYF.

The chain employs TRBV4-3 and TRBJ2-5, with D tentatively TRBD2 (6 bases). The length of the CDR3 is 15 residues. V lost 0 bases and J 3 bases, leaving 11 bases between the germline ends. Germline lookup yields CDR1 LGHNA and CDR2 YSLEER. The CDR3 spells CASSQDSGPEETQYF. CDR3 in DNA: TGCGCCAGCAGCCAAGATAGCGGACCAGAAGAGACCCAGTACTTC.

The genes are TRBV7-9 and TRBJ1-2; D is possibly TRBD1 (6 bases). This CDR3 is built from 15 residues. The ends were cut back, 1 base at V and 2 bases at J, with 11 bases in the middle. Germline V lookup: CDR1 SEHNR, CDR2 FQNEAQ (reference sequence). In DNA, the CDR3 is TGTGCCAGCAGCTTAGACGGACAGACAAACTATGGCTACACCTTC. This gives the protein CASSLDGQTNYGYTF.

This clonotype has a handful of counts. The chain couples TRBV7-6 to TRBJ2-7; a possible D gene is TRBD2 (7 bases). Trimming took off 5 bases at V and 7 bases at J, with 15 bases between the two ends. This CDR3 is built from 13 residues. Germline V gene lookup returns CDR1 SGHVS and CDR2 FNYEAQ. CDR3 nucleotide sequence: TGTGCCAGCAGCCCCGAGAGGGGGGGAGAGCAGTACTTC. This translates into CASSPERGGEQYF.

The table lists this clonotype with many counts. J is TRBJ2-3 and V is TRBV7-2, with 7 positions matching TRBD2. The trim removed 1 base at V and 5 bases at J, leaving 9 bases unmatched. This CDR3 has 16 amino acids. In germline, CDR1 is SGHTA, CDR2 FQGNSA. This CDR3 is CASSLGGGRAKDTQYF. CDR3 nucleotides: TGTGCCAGCAGCTTAGGGGGAGGGAGGGCCAAAGATACGCAGTATTTT.

V is TRBV6-2 or TRBV6-3 and J is TRBJ1-2, with a possible D match to TRBD1 (6 bases). The V gene's germline CDR1 is MNHEY and CDR2 SVGEGT. The V and J ends lost 2 bases and 6 bases respectively, with 19 bases between them. This CDR3 region has 16 residues. This chain's CDR3 is CASSYPPQQGGDGYTF. CDR3 bases: TGTGCCAGCAGTTACCCGCCTCAACAGGGTGGGGATGGCTACACCTTC.

This clonotype was seen ten or more times. This chain joins TRBV27 and TRBJ2-7; D is possibly TRBD2 (6 bases). This CDR3 is 13 amino acids long. Trimming stripped 5 bases from V and 2 bases from J, with 10 bases between. Germline V lookup: CDR1 MNHEY, CDR2 SMNVEV (reference sequence). CDR3 bases: TGTGCCAGCAGTACGCCGGGAGCCTACGAGCAGTACTTC. Encoded protein: CASSTPGAYEQYF.

The V call is TRBV11-2, the J call TRBJ2-3; D call uncertain. V gave up 5 bases and J gave up 4 bases, with 22 bases separating them. The CDR3 sequence is 17 residues long. CDR1 is SGHAT, CDR2 FQNNGV, per germline. CDR3 amino acids: CASSPTRAVLGADTQYF. The CDR3, as DNA: TGTGCCAGCAGCCCCACCCGAGCAGTACTGGGCGCAGATACGCAGTATTTT.

The gene calls are TRBV7-2 and TRBJ1-3, with 10 bases that match TRBD1. The V segment lost 2 bases and the J segment 1 base; nucleotides outside the gene matches: 5. Germline V gives CDR1 SGHTA, CDR2 FQGNSA. The CDR3 covers 17 residues. CDR3 amino acids: CASSLRGTGVSGNTIYF. In DNA form, the CDR3 reads TGTGCCAGCAGCTTAAGGGGGACAGGGGTTTCTGGAAACACCATATATTTT.

On this clonotype: This may be a read error: a much more frequent sequence differs by one nucleotide. The rearrangement links TRBV3-1 to TRBJ1-4; D gene uncertain. The V gene's germline CDR1 is LGHDT and CDR2 YNNKEL (reference sequence). The length of the CDR3 is 17 residues. The V gene lost 6 bases and the J gene lost 7 bases, with 24 bases spanning the gap. The chain's CDR3 is CASSITWAQVRVEKLFF. The CDR3 coding sequence is TGTGCCAGCAGTATTACTTGGGCCCAGGTTCGGGTTGAAAAACTGTTTTTT.

This clonotype was counted only a few times. V gene TRBV3-1 combines with J gene TRBJ1-4; D is possibly TRBD1 (5 bases). Trimming shortened V by 2 bases and J by 3 bases, and 10 bases separated the two germline ends. Germline V lookup: CDR1 LGHDT, CDR2 YNNKEL (reference sequence). The CDR3 length is 15 residues. CDR3 sequence reads: CASSQRGSPNEKLFF. The CDR3 nucleotides read TGTGCCAGCAGCCAAAGGGGAAGCCCTAATGAAAAACTGTTTTTT. The full variable domain, with the rest looked up from reference TRBV3-1 and TRBJ1-4, is DTAVSQTPKYLVTQMGNDKSIKCEQNLGHDTMYWYKQDSKKFLKIMFSYNNKELIINETVPNRFSPKSPDKAHLNLHINSLELGDSAVYFCASSQRGSPNEKLFFGSGTQLSVL.

This clonotype showed up many times. The J gene is TRBJ1-1, the V gene TRBV6-1, with D unresolved. CDR3 length: 13 amino acids. Deletions cut 0 bases from V and 3 bases from J, with 5 bases between. From germline, CDR1 is MNHNS and CDR2 SASEGT. The CDR3 sequence is CASSEAFHTEAFF. CDR3 DNA sequence: TGTGCCAGCAGTGAAGCCTTCCACACTGAAGCTTTCTTT.

This rearrangement joins TRBV4-2 to TRBJ2-7, with 7 bases aligning to TRBD1. Germline V gives CDR1 LGHNA, CDR2 YNFKEQ. The CDR3 extends over 16 amino acids. V lost 5 bases and J lost 1; bases outside the gene matches: 11. The chain's CDR3 is CASSSQSGGLSYEQYF. In DNA form, the CDR3 reads TGTGCCAGCAGCTCCCAATCAGGGGGTTTATCCTACGAGCAGTACTTC.

V and J are TRBV6-1 and TRBJ2-4; D might be TRBD2 (6 bases). The CDR3 extends over 13 amino acids. Trimming removed 8 bases at V and 8 bases at J, with 16 bases between. Germline-derived CDR1 and CDR2 are MNHNS and SASEGT. The DNA of the CDR3 is TGTGCCAGCTCCACCGCGGGGTCCGACATTCAGTACTTC. Its protein product is CASSTAGSDIQYF.

In this sample, this clonotype turned up a few times. This chain uses TRBV20-1 with TRBJ2-1; D possibly corresponds to TRBD1 (6 bases). Trimming pared 3 bases from V and 0 bases from J, leaving 18 bases between. CDR1 DFQATT and CDR2 SNEGSKA come from the germline V gene (reference sequence). CDR3 size: 17 residues. The CDR3 sequence is CSARPYLGASSYNEQFF. CDR3 in DNA: TGCAGTGCTAGGCCCTACCTGGGGGCCAGCTCCTACAATGAGCAGTTCTTC.

There are many counts of this clonotype. The gene calls are TRBV5-4 and TRBJ1-1; 9 bases line up with TRBD1. CDR1 SGHNT and CDR2 YYREEE come from the germline V gene (reference sequence). V was pared by 2 bases and J by 5 bases, with 13 bases of the junction left unmatched. CDR3 length: 17 amino acids. For the CDR3, the DNA is TGTGCCAGCAGCTTAAGCCTTTACAGGGGGCGGAAAACTGAAGCTTTCTTT. It yields the protein CASSLSLYRGRKTEAFF.